The text below deals with one T cell receptor beta chain. This sample is part of a study of blood T cell repertoires in COVID-19. Data came from immunoSEQ multiplex PCR; TCRdb stores just in-frame clones and leaves some out. The sample comprises under 300,000 clones, 80% to 90% of which are singletons, and 6.2% rests with the top ten. The length of the CDR3 is 12 residues. Germline V lookup: CDR1 MNHEY, CDR2 SVGAGI. V lost 5 bases and J lost 2, with 7 bases in between. Sequencing was performed on peripheral blood. The V gene is TRBV6-5, the J gene TRBJ2-7, with D unclear. The receptor was isolated from a man between 60 and 75 years old with acute or convalescent COVID-19. CDR3 coding DNA: TGTGCCAGCAGTCGTTCCCCCTACGAGCAGTACTTC. This sequence encodes CASSRSPYEQYF.